This T cell receptor (beta chain) was sequenced for a study of Ad26.COV2.S vaccination and SARS-CoV-2 variants. This CDR3 is 14 amino acids long. V lost 6 bases, J lost 8 bases, and 11 bases stayed unmatched. CDR1 and CDR2 from the germline V gene are MNHEY and SVGEGT. The treatment was: around 19 received Ad26.COV2.S at low or high dose, single or two shots; several received placebo; per-sample allocation not given. All samples were drawn on day 63, counting from the first vaccine or placebo injection. Some clones are missing from TCRdb's copy, which holds only in-frame ones; the method was immunoSEQ multiplex PCR. The profile shows more than 300,000 clones, about 86% of them singletons.

The chain couples TRBV6-2 or TRBV6-3 to TRBJ1-2; 8 bases are shared with TRBD1. The specimen was peripheral blood, collected in a trial of Ad26.COV2.S vaccine versus placebo. This clonotype originated in a person aged 18-60 years who received the Ad26.COV2.S COVID-19 vaccine or a placebo. Written as DNA, the CDR3 is TGTGCCAGCAGCCCGGACAGGGCGAGGATCGGCTACACCTTC. Residues: CASSPDRARIGYTF.